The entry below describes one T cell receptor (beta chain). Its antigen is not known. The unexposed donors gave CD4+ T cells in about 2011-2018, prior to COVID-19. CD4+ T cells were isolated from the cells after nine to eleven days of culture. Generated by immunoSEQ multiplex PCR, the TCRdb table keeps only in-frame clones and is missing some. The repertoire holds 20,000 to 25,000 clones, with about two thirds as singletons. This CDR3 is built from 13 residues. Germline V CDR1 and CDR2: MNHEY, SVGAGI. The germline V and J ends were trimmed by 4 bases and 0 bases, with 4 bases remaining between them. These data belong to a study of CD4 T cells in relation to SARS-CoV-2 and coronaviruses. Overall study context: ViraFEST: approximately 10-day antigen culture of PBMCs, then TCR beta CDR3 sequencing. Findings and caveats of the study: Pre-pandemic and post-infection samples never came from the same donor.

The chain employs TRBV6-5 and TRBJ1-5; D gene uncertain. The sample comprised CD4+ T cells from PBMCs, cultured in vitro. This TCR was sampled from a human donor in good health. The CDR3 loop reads CASSSHSNQPQHF. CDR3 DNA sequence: TGTGCCAGCAGTTCCCATAGCAATCAGCCCCAGCATTTT.